These 19 T cell receptor beta chains were sequenced from one sample in a study of T cell changes during pregnancy in multiple sclerosis. The data were produced by immunoSEQ multiplex PCR, yet TCRdb's version contains in-frame clones alone and is incomplete. The sample has about 64,000 clones, about nine tenths seen once; the top ten hold roughly 1.4%. Here the sequenced sample was peripheral blood, taken in the second trimester of pregnancy. The receptors here all came from a female donor with multiple sclerosis, enrolled in a pregnancy study.

The chain uses TRBV27 and TRBJ2-2; 7 nucleotides align to TRBD1. V dropped 5 bases and J dropped 3; count of bases not matched to a gene: 9. The CDR3 runs to 16 residues. Germline V gives CDR1 MNHEY, CDR2 SMNVEV (reference sequence). CDR3 residues: CASSPPIGGHTGELFF. The CDR3 DNA reads TGTGCCAGCAGTCCCCCTATAGGGGGCCACACCGGGGAGCTGTTTTTT.

V and J are TRBV5-1 and TRBJ1-4; D gene uncertain. Germline CDR1 reads SGHRS; CDR2 reads YFSETQ. The CDR3 has 14 amino acids. Trimming pared 2 bases from V and 4 bases from J, leaving 9 bases between. The CDR3 DNA sequence: TGCGCCAGCAGCTTAACCCTCGGTAATGAAAAACTGTTTTTT. Translated: CASSLTLGNEKLFF.

V is TRBV11-2 and J is TRBJ2-7; TRBD1 might be the D (6 bases). Trimming pared 3 bases from V and 1 base from J, leaving 10 bases between. Germline assignment: CDR1 SGHAT and CDR2 FQNNGV. There are 14 residues in the CDR3. CDR3 DNA sequence: TGTGCCAGCAGCTTGCAGGGGAAGTCCTACGAGCAGTACTTC. Its protein product is CASSLQGKSYEQYF.

The genes are TRBV5-1 and TRBJ2-7, with 7 bases identical to TRBD2. CDR3 length: 16 residues. V was pared by 0 bases and J by 5 bases, with 11 bases of the junction left unmatched. Germline loops: CDR1 SGHRS, CDR2 YFSETQ. This chain's CDR3 is CASSLGGREERDEQYF. The CDR3 DNA reads as TGCGCCAGCAGCTTGGGGGGCCGGGAGGAAAGGGACGAGCAGTACTTC.

This rearrangement joins TRBV7-3 to TRBJ2-1; 11 bases fit TRBD2. The CDR3 is 17 amino acids. From germline, CDR1 is SGHTA and CDR2 FQGTGA. V gave up 3 bases and J gave up 3 bases; unmatched junction bases: 7. CDR3 amino acids: CASSLDEGLADYNEQFF. In DNA form, the CDR3 reads TGTGCCAGCAGCTTGGATGAGGGACTAGCGGACTACAATGAGCAGTTCTTC.

V usage is TRBV5-6 and J usage is TRBJ2-2; D may be TRBD2 (5 bases). Germline V gene sequence: CDR1 SGHDT, CDR2 YYEEEE. The CDR3 is 16 residues long. Trimming removed 0 bases at V and 3 bases at J, with 12 bases between. The CDR3 here is CASSLAGSDYTGELFF. CDR3 in DNA: TGTGCCAGCAGCTTGGCGGGTAGCGACTACACCGGGGAGCTGTTTTTT.

V is TRBV27 and J is TRBJ2-3, with 8 bases matching TRBD2. The V and J ends lost 4 bases and 4 bases, in that order; junction bases with no gene match: 10. CDR3 size: 16 residues. Germline V gene sequence: CDR1 MNHEY, CDR2 SMNVEV (reference sequence). The CDR3 nucleotides are TGTGCCAGCAGTTCTTCAGCGGGAGAACGGCCAGATACGCAGTATTTT. It is translated as CASSSSAGERPDTQYF.

The rearrangement joins TRBV7-2 to TRBJ2-7; D may be TRBD2 (6 bases). The V gene lost 1 base and the J gene lost 4 bases, with 17 bases spanning the gap. Germline CDR1 SGHTA, CDR2 FQGNSA. The CDR3 is 16 amino acids. CDR3 bases: TGTGCCAGCAGCTTAGGAGAGCGGGCAATAATATACGAGCAGTACTTC. This translates into CASSLGERAIIYEQYF.

The rearrangement uses TRBV30 and TRBJ2-7, with D possibly TRBD2 on 5 matching bases. Germline CDR1 is GTSNPN and CDR2 is SVGIG (reference sequence). Trimming took 3 bases from V and 0 from J, leaving 24 bases between them. This CDR3 contains 18 residues. The CDR3 sequence: CAWRIYTPGLTSSYEQYF. DNA of the CDR3: TGTGCCTGGAGGATCTACACACCGGGGTTGACGAGCTCCTACGAGCAGTACTTC.

The chain is built from TRBV30 and TRBJ2-2; possible D gene TRBD2, 6 bases. CDR3 length: 13 amino acids. V was shortened by 3 bases and J by 4 bases, with 9 bases between the two germline ends. The germline V gene has CDR1 GTSNPN and CDR2 SVGIG (reference sequence). The CDR3 loop reads CAWRSGPTGELFF. The CDR3 DNA is TGTGCCTGGAGAAGCGGGCCCACCGGGGAGCTGTTTTTT.

The chain links TRBV30 to TRBJ2-5; perhaps TRBD2 as D (6 bases). The CDR3 is made up of 15 amino acids. CDR1 and CDR2 (germline): GTSNPN, SVGIG (reference sequence). Trimming removed 4 bases at V and 7 bases at J, with 22 bases between. Written as DNA, the CDR3 is TGTGCCTGGAACCTGGACTCGCCGGGGGTTGGGACCCAGTACTTC. Translated: CAWNLDSPGVGTQYF.

V is TRBV7-9 and J is TRBJ1-2; 7 nucleotides match TRBD1. This CDR3 is 14 amino acids long. Germline assignment: CDR1 SEHNR and CDR2 FQNEAQ (reference sequence). Unmatched junction bases numbered 7, after V lost 1 base and J lost 8 bases. CDR3 in DNA: TGTGCCAGCAGCTTAGGGGCGACAGGGAGGGGCTACACCTTC. Translation gives CASSLGATGRGYTF.

This rearrangement joins TRBV7-6 to TRBJ2-1; D is undetermined. Germline lookup yields CDR1 SGHVS and CDR2 FNYEAQ. V shed 2 bases and J shed 0 bases, with 8 bases lying between them. The CDR3 loop spans 15 amino acids. This chain's CDR3 is CASSLFLSSYNEQFF. CDR3 nucleotide sequence: TGTGCCAGCAGCTTATTCTTGAGCTCCTACAATGAGCAGTTCTTC.

V and J are TRBV4-2 and TRBJ2-7, with 9 bases fitting TRBD2. This CDR3 contains 18 residues. In germline, CDR1 is LGHNA, CDR2 YNFKEQ. J lost 3 bases, V lost 1 base, and 13 bases had no gene match. This CDR3 is CASSQAVASGALIYEQYF. The CDR3 DNA sequence: TGTGCCAGCAGCCAAGCTGTGGCTAGCGGGGCCCTGATCTACGAGCAGTACTTC.

The chain carries TRBV25-1 and TRBJ2-2; 7 positions match TRBD1. V shed 5 bases and J 2 bases; nucleotides not matched to a gene: 11. The germline gives CDR1 MGHDK, CDR2 SYGVNS. The CDR3 is 17 residues long. The CDR3 DNA reads TGTGCCAGCAGTCCATGGTTGACAGGGCCAAACACCGGGGAGCTGTTTTTT. It translates to CASSPWLTGPNTGELFF.

The chain links TRBV27 to TRBJ2-7; TRBD2 matches at 11 bases. The CDR3 covers 17 residues. Per germline, CDR1 MNHEY and CDR2 SMNVEV (reference sequence). With 3 bases clipped from V and 6 bases from J, the junction kept 13 bases outside the gene matches. The CDR3 DNA reads TGTGCCAGCAGTTTTGGGACTAGCGGTCGTAGACCCGGCGAGCAGTACTTC. This codes for CASSFGTSGRRPGEQYF.

V and J are TRBV19 and TRBJ2-2; D is possibly TRBD2 (6 bases). V was trimmed by 5 bases and J by 1 base, leaving 8 bases between them. The CDR3 spans 14 residues. The germline V gene has CDR1 LNHDA and CDR2 SQIVND (reference sequence). The CDR3 sequence: CASSFSGNTGELFF. CDR3 sequence (DNA): TGTGCCAGTAGTTTTAGCGGGAACACCGGGGAGCTGTTTTTT.

V usage is TRBV5-1 and J usage is TRBJ1-1, with D unresolved. Germline values: CDR1 SGHRS, CDR2 YFSETQ. The CDR3 is 13 residues long. The ends were cut back, 2 bases at V and 4 bases at J, with 9 bases in the middle. The CDR3 DNA follows: TGCGCCAGCAGCTTCGGACGGGGCACTGAAGCTTTCTTT. Translated: CASSFGRGTEAFF.

This clone was detected only a few times. V gene TRBV7-8 combines with J gene TRBJ2-5; 7 nucleotides agree with TRBD2. The V segment lost 5 bases and the J segment 4 bases; nucleotides outside the gene matches: 7. CDR1 SGHVS and CDR2 FQNEAQ come from the germline V gene. This CDR3 is built from 14 residues. The chain's CDR3 is CASSPGLGGETQYF. The CDR3 DNA reads TGTGCCAGCAGCCCAGGACTAGGCGGAGAGACCCAGTACTTC.